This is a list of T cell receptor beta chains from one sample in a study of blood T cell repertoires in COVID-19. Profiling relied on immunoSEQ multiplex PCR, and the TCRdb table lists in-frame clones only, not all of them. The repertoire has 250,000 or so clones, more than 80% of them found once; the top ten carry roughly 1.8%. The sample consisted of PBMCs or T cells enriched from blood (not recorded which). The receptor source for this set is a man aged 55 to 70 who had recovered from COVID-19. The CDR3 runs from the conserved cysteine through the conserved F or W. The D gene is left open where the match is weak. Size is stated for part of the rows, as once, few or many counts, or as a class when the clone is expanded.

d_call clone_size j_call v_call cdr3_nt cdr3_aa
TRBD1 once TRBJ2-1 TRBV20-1 TGCAGTGCTAGTCCGAGGGGGCTCGTTTACAATGAGCAGTTCTTC CSASPRGLVYNEQFF
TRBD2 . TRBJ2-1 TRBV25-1 TGTGCCAGCAGTGGGACTAGACTTAATTGGAATGAGCAGTTCTTC CASSGTRLNWNEQFF
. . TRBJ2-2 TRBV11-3 TGTGCCAGCAGCCCCAACACGGTTGGAGCCGGGGAGCTGTTTTTT CASSPNTVGAGELFF
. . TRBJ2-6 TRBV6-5 TGTGCCAGCAGCAGCGGTGGTGGGGCCAACGTCCTGACTTTC CASSSGGGANVLTF
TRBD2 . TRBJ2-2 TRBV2 TGTGCCAGCAGTGTAACTAGCGGGGTCGGCACCGGGGAGCTGTTTTTT CASSVTSGVGTGELFF
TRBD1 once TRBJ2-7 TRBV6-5 TGTGCCAGCAGATCCGACAGGGACATCTACGAGCAGTACTTC CASRSDRDIYEQYF
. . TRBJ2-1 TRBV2 TGTGCCAGCATCGGGGGATTCAATGAGCAGTTCTTC CASIGGFNEQFF
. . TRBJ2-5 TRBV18 TGTGCCAGCTCACCAAGCTTCCCGGGGGAGACCCAGTACTTC CASSPSFPGETQYF
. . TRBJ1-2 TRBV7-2 TGTGCCAGCAGCTCGACCTCCGGGATCCCCATCTATGGCTACACCTTC CASSSTSGIPIYGYTF
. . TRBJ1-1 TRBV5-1 TGCGCCAGCAGTGGGTCGGGGGGAGCTGAAGCTTTCTTT CASSGSGGAEAFF
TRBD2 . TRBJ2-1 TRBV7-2 TGTGCCAGCAGCTTAGTGGTTCGCGGCGGGGGAGATGAGCAGTTCTTC CASSLVVRGGGDEQFF
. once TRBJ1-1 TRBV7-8 TGTGCCAGCAGCCCAACACGGAACACTGAAGCTTTCTTT CASSPTRNTEAFF
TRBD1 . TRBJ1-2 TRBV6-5 TGTGCCAGCATTCCTCGACAGGGGCTCTATGGCTACACCTTC CASIPRQGLYGYTF
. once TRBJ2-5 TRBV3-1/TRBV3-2 TGTGCCAGCAGCCAACTTAAGGGGGCCCAGTACTTC CASSQLKGAQYF
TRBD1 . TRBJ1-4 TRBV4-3 TGCGCCAGCAGCCAAGATCTGGGACAGTTTAATGAAAAACTGTTTTTT CASSQDLGQFNEKLFF
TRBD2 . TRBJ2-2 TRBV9 TGTGCCAGCAACGGCATGACTAGCGGGGGGGCCCTTTCCACCGGGGAGCTGTTTTTT CASNGMTSGGALSTGELFF
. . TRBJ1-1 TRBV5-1 TGCGCCAGCAGCCAGAGGGCCGGGGAGGTAGCTTTCTTT CASSQRAGEVAFF
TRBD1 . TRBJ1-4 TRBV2 TGTGCCAGCAGTTCCCGGGACAGGGCGAGGGAAAAACTGTTTTTT CASSSRDRAREKLFF
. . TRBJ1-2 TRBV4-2 TGTGCCAGCAGCCAAGTCACCATAGCTAACTATGGCTACACCTTC CASSQVTIANYGYTF
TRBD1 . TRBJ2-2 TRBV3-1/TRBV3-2 TGTGCCAGCAGCCAGGGGACAGGGGGCACCGGGGAGCTGTTTTTT CASSQGTGGTGELFF
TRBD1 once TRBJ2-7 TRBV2 TGTGCCAGCCCTGAGGGACAGGGTAACTACGAGCAGTACTTC CASPEGQGNYEQYF
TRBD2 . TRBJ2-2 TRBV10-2 TGCGCCAGCAGGGCCTCGGGGGGGAACACCGGGGAGCTGTTTTTT CASRASGGNTGELFF
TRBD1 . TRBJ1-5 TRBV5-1 TGCGCCAGCAGCCCGGGACAGGGGAGTCAGCCCCAGCATTTT CASSPGQGSQPQHF
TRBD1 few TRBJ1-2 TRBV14 TGTGCCAGCAGCCCGGGACAGGGCTTCTATGGCTACACCTTC CASSPGQGFYGYTF
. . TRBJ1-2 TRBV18 TGTGCCAGCTCACCACCGGTACCCGGGGGAGGCTACACCTTC CASSPPVPGGGYTF
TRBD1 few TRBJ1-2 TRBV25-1 TGTGCCAGCAGCCCCTATGGGACAGGGCTTCGTCCGGTTGCCTACACCTTC CASSPYGTGLRPVAYTF
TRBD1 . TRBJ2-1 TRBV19 TGTGCCAGTAGTACCATCGACAGGGCTCCCAACAATGAGCAGTTCTTC CASSTIDRAPNNEQFF
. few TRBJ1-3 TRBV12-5 TGTGCTAGTGGTTTGGTAGGGTCTTGGGACATCATGAGCTCTGGAAACACCATATATTTT CASGLVGSWDIMSSGNTIYF
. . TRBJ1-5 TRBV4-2 TGTGCCAGCAGCCAAGACGGGACAACCGGTCAGCCCCAGCATTTT CASSQDGTTGQPQHF
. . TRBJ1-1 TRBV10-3 TGTGCCATCAGTGAGGAGTACACTGAAGCTTTCTTT CAISEEYTEAFF
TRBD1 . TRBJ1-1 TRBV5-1 TGCGCCAGCAGCCCTGGGACAGGGAACACTGAAGCTTTCTTT CASSPGTGNTEAFF
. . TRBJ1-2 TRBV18 TGTGCCAGCTCACGGGCAGACACTAACTATGGCTACACCTTC CASSRADTNYGYTF
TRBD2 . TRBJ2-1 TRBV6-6 TGTGCCAGCAGTTCCGGGACTAGCGGCCCCAGGGAGTTCTTC CASSSGTSGPREFF
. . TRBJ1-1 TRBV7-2 TGTGCCAGCAGCTTAGGGCGTCAGCGCAACCATGAAGCTTTCTTT CASSLGRQRNHEAFF
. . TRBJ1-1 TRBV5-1 TGCGCCAGCAGCTCGGACATTAACACTGAAGCTTTCTTT CASSSDINTEAFF
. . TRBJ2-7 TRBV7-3 TGTGCCAGCAGCTTAGATGGGGCGAGCTACGAGCAGTACTTC CASSLDGASYEQYF
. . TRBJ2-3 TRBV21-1 TGTGCCAGCAGCCATCCTGACAGGGGCGGGGATTCAGATACGCAGTATTTT CASSHPDRGGDSDTQYF
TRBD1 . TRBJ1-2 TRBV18 TGTGCCAGCTCACCTACAGGGGATGGCTACACCTTC CASSPTGDGYTF